The next 17 T cell receptor beta chains were all read from a single sample in a study of blood T cell repertoires in COVID-19. Sequencing used immunoSEQ multiplex PCR; TCRdb keeps in-frame clones, though not all of them. The sample consists of some 19,000 clones, around 85% of them appearing once. Sequenced input: peripheral blood. The receptors originated from a man aged 80 or over with acute or convalescent COVID-19.

The V call is TRBV5-5, the J call TRBJ1-1, with TRBD1 matching 7 bases. Germline loops: CDR1 SGHKS, CDR2 YYEKEE (reference sequence). J lost 0 bases, V lost 7 bases, and 9 bases had no gene match. CDR3 size: 15 residues. The CDR3, as DNA: TGTGCCAGCCGGAGGGGGCTCGATGTGAACACTGAAGCTTTCTTT. Its protein product is CASRRGLDVNTEAFF.

V and J are TRBV7-3 and TRBJ1-6; TRBD1 might be the D (5 bases). Germline V gene data show CDR1 as SGHTA and CDR2 as FQGTGA. The CDR3 sequence is 15 residues long. The germline V and J ends were trimmed by 2 bases and 8 bases, with 13 bases remaining between them. CDR3 DNA sequence: TGTGCCAGCAGCTTATCCGGGGGAGTTGATTCACCCCTCCACTTT. This sequence encodes CASSLSGGVDSPLHF.

The gene calls are TRBV19 and TRBJ1-6; 8 bases agree with TRBD1. Germline CDR1 LNHDA, CDR2 SQIVND (reference sequence). The CDR3 totals 14 residues. J gave up 9 bases and V 4 bases, and 5 bases lay outside the gene matches. The CDR3 reads CASSSDRGGSPLHF. The CDR3 nucleotides read TGTGCCAGTAGTAGCGACAGGGGAGGTTCACCCCTCCACTTT.

The chain links TRBV9 to TRBJ1-3; D remains ambiguous. CDR1 SGDLS and CDR2 YYNGEE come from the germline V gene. V lost 0 bases to trimming and J lost 3 bases, with 13 bases between them. The length of the CDR3 is 16 residues. CDR3 DNA sequence: TGTGCCAGCAGCGTAGTACCGGGAGTGGATGGAAACACCATATATTTT. Protein sequence: CASSVVPGVDGNTIYF.

The genes are TRBV9 and TRBJ2-1, with D tentatively TRBD1 (6 bases). The ends were cut back, 3 bases at V and 8 bases at J, with 12 bases in the middle. Germline-derived CDR1 and CDR2 are SGDLS and YYNGEE. The CDR3 length is 13 residues. This CDR3 is CASSGYRADEQFF. CDR3 sequence (DNA): TGTGCCAGCAGCGGTTACAGGGCCGATGAGCAGTTCTTC. Using reference TRBV9 and TRBJ2-1 for the parts outside the CDR3, the full variable domain is DSGVTQTPKHLITATGQRVTLRCSPRSGDLSVYWYQQSLDQGLQFLIQYYNGEERAKGNILERFSAQQFPDLHSELNLSSLELGDSALYFCASSGYRADEQFFGPGTRLTVL.

The rearrangement links TRBV5-8 to TRBJ1-4, with D hard to call. Germline CDR1 is SGHTS and CDR2 is YDEGEE. The CDR3 length is 15 residues. V lost 2 bases, J lost 8 bases, and 16 bases lay in between. The CDR3 sequence is CASSFGGEIVEKLFF. CDR3 nucleotide sequence: TGTGCCAGCAGCTTCGGAGGTGAAATAGTCGAAAAACTGTTTTTT.

This clone was detected once. This chain joins TRBV7-8 and TRBJ1-2; TRBD1 aligns across 8 bases. V dropped 3 bases and J dropped 6; count of bases not matched to a gene: 15. The CDR3 loop spans 17 amino acids. Looked up from germline, CDR1 is SGHVS and CDR2 is FQNEAQ. The CDR3 is CASSLTLTGARSNGYTF. CDR3 nucleotide sequence: TGTGCCAGCAGCTTGACTTTGACAGGGGCGAGGTCGAATGGCTACACCTTC.

This clone has only a few counts. The rearrangement uses TRBV4-3 and TRBJ1-2, with D possibly matching TRBD1 (6 bases). CDR1 and CDR2 from the germline V gene are LGHNA and YSLEER. The CDR3 totals 14 residues. V shed 1 base and J shed 3 bases, with 9 bases lying between them. The CDR3 sequence is CASSQVGGHYGYTF. The CDR3 DNA reads as TGCGCCAGCAGCCAAGTCGGGGGGCACTATGGCTACACCTTC.

The chain carries TRBV29-1 and TRBJ1-1; D is unresolved. Trimming left V 5 bases short and J 1 base short, with 14 bases between. The CDR3 consists of 14 residues. Germline V lookup: CDR1 SQVTM, CDR2 ANQGSEA. The CDR3 reads CSVTVDIPNTEAFF. The CDR3 DNA follows: TGCAGCGTTACCGTAGACATACCGAACACTGAAGCTTTCTTT.

This clone was detected once. The chain combines TRBV6-5 with TRBJ1-2; D is unresolved. The CDR3 is 13 amino acids. Trimming took 1 base from V and 4 from J, leaving 7 bases between them. CDR1 is MNHEY and CDR2 is SVGAGI in the germline V gene. The CDR3 nucleotides are TGTGCCAGCAGTTACTTGCTAGGCTATGGCTACACCTTC. Its protein product is CASSYLLGYGYTF.

The table lists this clone with a count of one. The V and J genes are TRBV7-9 and TRBJ2-5; D possibly corresponds to TRBD2 (6 bases). CDR3 length: 14 residues. V dropped 3 bases and J dropped 2 bases, with 10 bases sitting between them. Germline assignment: CDR1 SEHNR and CDR2 FQNEAQ (reference sequence). The CDR3 DNA reads as TGTGCCAGCAGCTTGGGCGGGGTGCAAGAGACCCAGTACTTC. Translating gives CASSLGGVQETQYF.

The rearrangement joins TRBV6-5 to TRBJ1-5; D remains ambiguous. This CDR3 has 13 residues. The V gene lost 6 bases and the J gene lost 2 bases, with 8 bases spanning the gap. Germline values: CDR1 MNHEY, CDR2 SVGAGI. Here the CDR3 reads CASSPFGNQPQHF. The CDR3 DNA is TGTGCCAGCAGCCCGTTCGGCAATCAGCCCCAGCATTTT.

The V gene is TRBV27, the J gene TRBJ1-4; a weak D match, TRBD1 (5 bases). V was cut by 8 bases and J by 11 bases, with 24 bases left in between. The CDR3 contains 15 residues. The germline V gene has CDR1 MNHEY and CDR2 SMNVEV (reference sequence). The CDR3: CASAKAGASDRKLFF. CDR3 bases: TGTGCCAGCGCTAAAGCTGGGGCCTCAGATCGGAAACTGTTTTTT.

The V call is TRBV28, the J call TRBJ1-5; no clear D. This CDR3 contains 12 residues. The germline CDR1 and CDR2 sequences are MDHEN and SYDVKM. Deletions cut 4 bases from V and 3 bases from J, with 4 bases between. The CDR3 loop is CASSSVNQPQHF. The CDR3 nucleotides read TGTGCCAGCAGTTCAGTCAATCAGCCCCAGCATTTT.

The chain uses TRBV18 and TRBJ2-7; 8 bases are shared with TRBD1. V was clipped by 5 bases and J by 6 bases; unmatched bases: 9. The CDR3 spans 14 residues. Germline values: CDR1 KGHSH, CDR2 LQKENI. The DNA of the CDR3 is TGTGCCAGCTCAGACTACACTACAGGGGGCGAGCAGTACTTC. The encoded protein is CASSDYTTGGEQYF.

The chain carries TRBV2 and TRBJ2-1; D not resolved. This CDR3 has 12 residues. Germline CDR1 and CDR2: SNHLY and FYNNEI. Between the trimmed V and J ends, which lost 0 bases and 8 bases, there was a span of 5 bases. For the CDR3, the DNA is TGTGCCAGCAGTGAAGCAGAGTATGAGCAGTTCTTC. Protein product: CASSEAEYEQFF.

The J gene is TRBJ1-3, the V gene TRBV19; 8 bases are shared with TRBD1. The CDR3 is made up of 15 amino acids. In germline, CDR1 is LNHDA, CDR2 SQIVND (reference sequence). V lost 10 bases to trimming and J lost 2 bases; unmatched junction nucleotides: 10. CDR3 coding DNA: TGTGCCACCGGCAGGACAGGGACGGCTGGAAACACCATATATTTT. As protein: CATGRTGTAGNTIYF.